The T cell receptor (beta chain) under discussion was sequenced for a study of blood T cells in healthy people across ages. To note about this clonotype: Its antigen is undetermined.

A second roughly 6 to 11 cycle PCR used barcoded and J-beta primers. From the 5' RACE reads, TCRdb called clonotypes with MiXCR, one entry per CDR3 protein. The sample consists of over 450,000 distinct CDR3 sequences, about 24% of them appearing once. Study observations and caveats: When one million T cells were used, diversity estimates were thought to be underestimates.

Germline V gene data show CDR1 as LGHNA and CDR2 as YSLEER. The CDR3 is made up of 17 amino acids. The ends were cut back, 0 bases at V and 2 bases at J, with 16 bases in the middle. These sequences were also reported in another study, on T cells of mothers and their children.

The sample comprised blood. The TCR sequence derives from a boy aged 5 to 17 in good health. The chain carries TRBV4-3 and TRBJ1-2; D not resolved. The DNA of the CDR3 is TGCGCCAGCAGCCAAGATAAGGGTAGGGCATGGAACTATGGCTACACCTTC. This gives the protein CASSQDKGRAWNYGYTF.